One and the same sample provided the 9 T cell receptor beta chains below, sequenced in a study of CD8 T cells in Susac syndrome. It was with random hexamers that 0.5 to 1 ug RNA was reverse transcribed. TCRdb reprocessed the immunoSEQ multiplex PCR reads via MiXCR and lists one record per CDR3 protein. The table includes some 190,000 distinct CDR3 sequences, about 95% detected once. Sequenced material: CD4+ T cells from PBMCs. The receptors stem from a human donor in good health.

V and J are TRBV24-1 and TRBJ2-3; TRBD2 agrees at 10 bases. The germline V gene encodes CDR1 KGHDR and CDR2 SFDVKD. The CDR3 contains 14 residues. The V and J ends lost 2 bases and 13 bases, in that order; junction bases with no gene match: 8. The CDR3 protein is CATSDWQAGGLKYF. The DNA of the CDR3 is TGTGCCACCAGTGATTGGCAAGCGGGAGGGCTAAAGTATTTT.

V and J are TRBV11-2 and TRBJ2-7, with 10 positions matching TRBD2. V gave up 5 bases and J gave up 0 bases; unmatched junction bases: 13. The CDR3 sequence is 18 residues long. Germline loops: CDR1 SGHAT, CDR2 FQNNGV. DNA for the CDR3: TGTGCCAGCAGCCATTCGGTGGTAGCGGGAGGCGCCTCCTACGAGCAGTACTTC. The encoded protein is CASSHSVVAGGASYEQYF. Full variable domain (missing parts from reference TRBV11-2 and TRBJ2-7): EAGVAQSPRYKIIEKRQSVAFWCNPISGHATLYWYQQILGQGPKLLIQFQNNGVVDDSQLPKDRFSAERLKGVDSTLKIQPAKLEDSAVYLCASSHSVVAGGASYEQYFGPGTRLTVT.

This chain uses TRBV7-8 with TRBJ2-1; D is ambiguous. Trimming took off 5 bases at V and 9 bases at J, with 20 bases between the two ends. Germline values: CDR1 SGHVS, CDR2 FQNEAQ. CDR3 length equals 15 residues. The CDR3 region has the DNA TGTGCCAGCAGCGCTCCGTGGCGGTTTGGTAGTGAGCAGTTCTTC. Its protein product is CASSAPWRFGSEQFF.

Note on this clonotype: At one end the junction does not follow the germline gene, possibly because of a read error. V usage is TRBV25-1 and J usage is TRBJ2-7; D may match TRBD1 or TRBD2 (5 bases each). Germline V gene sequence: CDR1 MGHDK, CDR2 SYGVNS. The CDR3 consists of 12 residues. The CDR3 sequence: CASSESGPSLDF. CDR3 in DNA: TGTGCCAGCAGTGAATCGGGACCCTCCCTAGACTTC.

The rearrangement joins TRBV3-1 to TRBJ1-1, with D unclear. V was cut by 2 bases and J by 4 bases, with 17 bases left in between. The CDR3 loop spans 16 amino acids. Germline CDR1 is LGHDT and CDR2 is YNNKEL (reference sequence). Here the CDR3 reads CASSQPVGGGGTEAFF. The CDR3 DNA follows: TGTGCCAGCAGCCAACCTGTAGGTGGAGGTGGCACTGAAGCTTTCTTT.

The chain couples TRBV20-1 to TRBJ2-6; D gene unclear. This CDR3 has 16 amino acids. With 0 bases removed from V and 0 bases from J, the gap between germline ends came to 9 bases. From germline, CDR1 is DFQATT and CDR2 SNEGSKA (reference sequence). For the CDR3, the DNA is TGCAGTGCTAGAGACAGCAGGCTCTCTGGGGCCAACGTCCTGACTTTC. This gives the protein CSARDSRLSGANVLTF.

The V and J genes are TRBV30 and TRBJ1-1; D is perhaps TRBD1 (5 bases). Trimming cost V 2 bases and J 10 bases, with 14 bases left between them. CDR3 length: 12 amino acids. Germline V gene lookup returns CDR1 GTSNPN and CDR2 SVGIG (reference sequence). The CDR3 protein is CAWSSRQTRAFF. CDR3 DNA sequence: TGTGCCTGGAGTTCCCGACAGACGCGAGCTTTCTTT.

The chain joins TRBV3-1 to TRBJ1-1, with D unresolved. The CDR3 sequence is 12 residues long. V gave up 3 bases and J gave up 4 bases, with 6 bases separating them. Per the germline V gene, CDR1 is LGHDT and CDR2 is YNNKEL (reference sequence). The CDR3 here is CASSQGITEAFF. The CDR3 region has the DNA TGTGCCAGCAGCCAGGGGATCACTGAAGCTTTCTTT.

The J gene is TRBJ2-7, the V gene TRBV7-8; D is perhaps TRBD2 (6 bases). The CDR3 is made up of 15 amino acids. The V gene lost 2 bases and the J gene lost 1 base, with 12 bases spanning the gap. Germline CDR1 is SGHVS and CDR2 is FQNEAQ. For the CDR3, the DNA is TGTGCCAGCAGCTTACGGCGGGATCCATCCTACGAGCAGTACTTC. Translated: CASSLRRDPSYEQYF.